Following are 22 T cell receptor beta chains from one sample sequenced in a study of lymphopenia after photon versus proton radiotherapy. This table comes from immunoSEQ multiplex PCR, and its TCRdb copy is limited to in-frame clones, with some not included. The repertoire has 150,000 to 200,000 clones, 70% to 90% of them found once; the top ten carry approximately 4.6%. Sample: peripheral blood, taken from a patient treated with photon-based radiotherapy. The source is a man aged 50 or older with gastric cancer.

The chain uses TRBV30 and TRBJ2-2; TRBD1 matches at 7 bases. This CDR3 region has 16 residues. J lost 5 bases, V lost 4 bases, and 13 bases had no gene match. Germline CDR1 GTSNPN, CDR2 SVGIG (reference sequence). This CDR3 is CAWIRRDRTRTGELFF. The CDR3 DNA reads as TGTGCCTGGATTCGCCGGGACAGAACTCGAACCGGGGAGCTGTTTTTT.

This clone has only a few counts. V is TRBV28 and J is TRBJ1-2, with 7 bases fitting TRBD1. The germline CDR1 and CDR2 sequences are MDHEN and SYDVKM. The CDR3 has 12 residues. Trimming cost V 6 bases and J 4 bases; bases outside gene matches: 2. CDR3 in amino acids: CASSTGVYGYTF. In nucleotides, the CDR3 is TGTGCCAGCAGCACAGGGGTCTATGGCTACACCTTC.

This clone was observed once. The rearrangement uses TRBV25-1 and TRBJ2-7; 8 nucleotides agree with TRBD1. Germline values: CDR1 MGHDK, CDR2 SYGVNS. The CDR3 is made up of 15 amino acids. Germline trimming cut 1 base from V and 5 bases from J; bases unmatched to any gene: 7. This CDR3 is CASSEFAGGGDEQYF. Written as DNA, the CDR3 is TGTGCCAGCAGTGAATTTGCAGGGGGCGGCGACGAGCAGTACTTC.

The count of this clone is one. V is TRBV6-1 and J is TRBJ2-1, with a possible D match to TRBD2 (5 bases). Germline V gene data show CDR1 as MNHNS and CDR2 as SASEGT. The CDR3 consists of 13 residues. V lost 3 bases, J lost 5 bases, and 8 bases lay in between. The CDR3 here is CASSDRTDNEQFF. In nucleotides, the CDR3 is TGTGCCAGCAGTGACAGGACTGACAATGAGCAGTTCTTC.

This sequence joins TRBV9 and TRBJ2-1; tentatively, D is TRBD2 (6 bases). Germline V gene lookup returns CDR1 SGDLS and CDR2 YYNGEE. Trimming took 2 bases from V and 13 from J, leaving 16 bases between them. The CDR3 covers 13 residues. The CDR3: CASSVQGLGPQFF. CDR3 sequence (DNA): TGTGCCAGCAGCGTTCAGGGACTGGGGCCCCAGTTCTTC.

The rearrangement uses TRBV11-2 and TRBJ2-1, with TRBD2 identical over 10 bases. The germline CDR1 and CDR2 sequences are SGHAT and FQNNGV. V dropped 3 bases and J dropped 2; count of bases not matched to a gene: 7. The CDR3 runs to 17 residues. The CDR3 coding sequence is TGTGCCAGCAGCTTGCGACGGACTAGCGGAACCTACAATGAGCAGTTCTTC. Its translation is CASSLRRTSGTYNEQFF.

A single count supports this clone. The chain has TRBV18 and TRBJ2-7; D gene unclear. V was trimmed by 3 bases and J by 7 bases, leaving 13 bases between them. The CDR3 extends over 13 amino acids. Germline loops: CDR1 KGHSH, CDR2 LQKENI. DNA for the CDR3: TGTGCCAGCTCACCCTTAGGCCCCCAGGAGCAGTACTTC. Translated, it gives CASSPLGPQEQYF. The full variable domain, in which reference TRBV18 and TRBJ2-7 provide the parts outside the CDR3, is NAGVMQNPRHLVRRRGQEARLRCSPMKGHSHVYWYRQLPEEGLKFMVYLQKENIIDESGMPKERFSAEFPKEGPSILRIQQVVRGDSAAYFCASSPLGPQEQYFGPGTRLTVT.

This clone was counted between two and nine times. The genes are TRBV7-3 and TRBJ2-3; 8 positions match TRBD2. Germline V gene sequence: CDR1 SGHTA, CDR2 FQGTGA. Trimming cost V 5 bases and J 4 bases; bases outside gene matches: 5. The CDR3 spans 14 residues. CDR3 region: CASSISGSADTQYF. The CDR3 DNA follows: TGTGCCAGCAGCATAAGCGGGAGTGCAGATACGCAGTATTTT. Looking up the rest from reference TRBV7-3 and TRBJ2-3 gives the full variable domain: GAGVSQTPSNKVTEKGKYVELRCDPISGHTALYWYRQSLGQGPEFLIYFQGTGAADDSGLPNDRFFAVRPEGSVSTLKIQRTERGDSAVYLCASSISGSADTQYFGPGTRLTVL.

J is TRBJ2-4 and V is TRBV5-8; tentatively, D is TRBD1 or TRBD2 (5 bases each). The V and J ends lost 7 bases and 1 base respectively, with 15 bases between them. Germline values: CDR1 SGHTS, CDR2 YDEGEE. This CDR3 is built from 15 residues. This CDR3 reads CASDQTGTAKNIQYF. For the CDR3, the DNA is TGTGCCAGCGACCAGACGGGGACGGCCAAAAACATTCAGTACTTC.

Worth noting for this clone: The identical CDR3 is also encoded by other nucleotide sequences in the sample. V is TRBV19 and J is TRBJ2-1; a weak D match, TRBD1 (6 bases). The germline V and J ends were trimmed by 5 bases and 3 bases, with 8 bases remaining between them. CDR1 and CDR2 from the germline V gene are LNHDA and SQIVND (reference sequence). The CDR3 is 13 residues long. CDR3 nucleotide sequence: TGTGCCAGTAGTCGGGACAACTACAATGAGCAGTTCTTC. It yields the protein CASSRDNYNEQFF.

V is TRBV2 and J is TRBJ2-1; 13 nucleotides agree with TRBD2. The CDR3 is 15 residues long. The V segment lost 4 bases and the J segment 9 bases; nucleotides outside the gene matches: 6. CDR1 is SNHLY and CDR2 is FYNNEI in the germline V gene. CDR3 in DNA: TGTGCCAGCAGTGCTATACTAGCGGGAGGGAGTGAGCAGTTCTTC. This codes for CASSAILAGGSEQFF.

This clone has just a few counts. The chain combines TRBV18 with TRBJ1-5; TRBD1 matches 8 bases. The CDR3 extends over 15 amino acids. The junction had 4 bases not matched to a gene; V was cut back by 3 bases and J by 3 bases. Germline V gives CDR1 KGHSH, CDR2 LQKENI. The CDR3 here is CASSPQGANNQPQHF. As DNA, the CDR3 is TGTGCCAGCTCACCGCAGGGGGCGAACAATCAGCCCCAGCATTTT.

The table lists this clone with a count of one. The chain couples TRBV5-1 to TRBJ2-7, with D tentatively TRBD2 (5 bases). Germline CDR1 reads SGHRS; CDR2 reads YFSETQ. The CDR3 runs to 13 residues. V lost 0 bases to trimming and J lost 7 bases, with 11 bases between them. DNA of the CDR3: TGCGCCAGCAGCTTGGCCCAGACGGGGGAGCAGTACTTC. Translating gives CASSLAQTGEQYF.

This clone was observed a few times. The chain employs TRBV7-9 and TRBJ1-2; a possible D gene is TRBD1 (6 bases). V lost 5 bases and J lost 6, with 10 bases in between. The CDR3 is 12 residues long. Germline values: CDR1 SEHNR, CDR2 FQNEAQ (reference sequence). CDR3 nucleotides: TGTGCCAGCAGCCCGGACAGCGATGGCTACACCTTC. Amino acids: CASSPDSDGYTF.

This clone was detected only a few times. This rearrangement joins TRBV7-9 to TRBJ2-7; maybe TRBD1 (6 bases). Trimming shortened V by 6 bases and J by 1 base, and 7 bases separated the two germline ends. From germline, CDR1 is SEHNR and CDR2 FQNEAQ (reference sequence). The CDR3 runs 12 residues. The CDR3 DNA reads TGTGCCAGCAGGCAGGGGTCCTACGAGCAGTACTTC. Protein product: CASRQGSYEQYF.

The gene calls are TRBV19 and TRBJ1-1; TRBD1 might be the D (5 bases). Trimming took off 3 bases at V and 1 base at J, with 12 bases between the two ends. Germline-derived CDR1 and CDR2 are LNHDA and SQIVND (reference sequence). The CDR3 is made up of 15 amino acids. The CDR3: CASSITGRENTEAFF. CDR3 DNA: TGTGCCAGTAGTATTACGGGCAGGGAGAACACTGAAGCTTTCTTT.

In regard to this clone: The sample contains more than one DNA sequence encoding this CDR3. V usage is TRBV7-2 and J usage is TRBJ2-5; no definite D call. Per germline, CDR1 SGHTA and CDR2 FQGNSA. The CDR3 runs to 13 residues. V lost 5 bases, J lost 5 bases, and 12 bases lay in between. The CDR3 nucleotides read TGTGCCAGCAGCCTAAACCGACCGGAGACCCAGTACTTC. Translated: CASSLNRPETQYF.

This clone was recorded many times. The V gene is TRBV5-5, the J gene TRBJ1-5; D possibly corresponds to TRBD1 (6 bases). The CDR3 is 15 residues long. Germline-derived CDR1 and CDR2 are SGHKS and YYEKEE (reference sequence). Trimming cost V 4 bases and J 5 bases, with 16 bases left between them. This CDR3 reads CASSIAGAKDQPQHF. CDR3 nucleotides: TGTGCCAGCAGCATAGCAGGGGCAAAGGATCAGCCCCAGCATTTT.

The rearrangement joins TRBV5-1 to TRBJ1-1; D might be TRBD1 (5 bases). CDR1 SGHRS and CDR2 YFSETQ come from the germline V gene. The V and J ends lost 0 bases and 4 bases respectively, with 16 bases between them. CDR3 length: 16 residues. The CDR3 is CASSLAPQGGSTEAFF. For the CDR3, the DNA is TGCGCCAGCAGCTTGGCCCCCCAGGGCGGGTCCACTGAAGCTTTCTTT.

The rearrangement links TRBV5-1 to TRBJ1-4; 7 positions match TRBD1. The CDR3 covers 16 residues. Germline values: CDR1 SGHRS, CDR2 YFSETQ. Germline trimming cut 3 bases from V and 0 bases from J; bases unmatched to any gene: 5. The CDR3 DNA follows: TGCGCCAGCAGCTACCGGACAGGCTCAACTAATGAAAAACTGTTTTTT. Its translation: CASSYRTGSTNEKLFF.

The CDR3 loop is CASSPALALKFF. The CDR3 DNA sequence: TGTGCCAGCTCACCCGCTTTGGCGTTAAAGTTCTTC. This chain connects TRBV18 to TRBJ2-1; D gene ambiguous. The CDR3 sequence is 12 residues long. Deletions cut 3 bases from V and 14 bases from J, with 14 bases between. Germline loops: CDR1 KGHSH, CDR2 LQKENI.

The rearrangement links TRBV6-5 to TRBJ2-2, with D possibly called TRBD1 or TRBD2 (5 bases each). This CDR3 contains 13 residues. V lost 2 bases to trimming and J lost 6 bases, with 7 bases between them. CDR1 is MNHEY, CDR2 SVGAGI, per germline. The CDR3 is CASSYGDAGELFF. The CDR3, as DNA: TGTGCCAGCAGTTACGGGGACGCCGGGGAGCTGTTTTTT.